This passage covers 9 T cell receptor beta chains from one sample sequenced in a study of T cells in Graves' hyperthyroidism and ophthalmopathy. Researchers amplified the TCR beta CDR3 regions from RNA transcripts. Primed by the HTBI set, a first-round RT-PCR was run on the TCR CDR3. TCRdb re-analysed the multiplex PCR reads in MiXCR, keeping a single row per CDR3 protein. Of hundreds of thousands of distinct CDR3 sequences detected, about 38% appear once; the ten largest clones hold roughly 8.3%. Input material: blood. All receptors come from a man between 18 and 29 years old with Graves' hyperthyroidism.

V and J are TRBV28 and TRBJ1-5, with D possibly matching TRBD1 (6 bases). CDR1 and CDR2 from the germline V gene are MDHEN and SYDVKM. The CDR3 has 16 amino acids. Trimming removed 6 bases from V and 0 bases from J, with 15 bases in between. In DNA, the CDR3 is TGTGCCAGCAGGGGGGGGACACTAGATAGCAATCAGCCCCAGCATTTT. This sequence encodes CASRGGTLDSNQPQHF.

This clonotype was detected a few times. This chain links TRBV19 with TRBJ2-7; the match to TRBD2 covers 9 bases. The V and J ends lost 0 bases and 3 bases, in that order; junction bases with no gene match: 3. The CDR3 is made up of 15 amino acids. Germline lookup yields CDR1 LNHDA and CDR2 SQIVND (reference sequence). CDR3: CASSIDSGRDYEQYF. The CDR3 region has the DNA TGTGCCAGTAGTATAGATAGCGGGAGAGACTACGAGCAGTACTTC.

This sequence joins TRBV7-9 and TRBJ2-6, with 8 nucleotides matching TRBD2. CDR3 length: 17 amino acids. V lost 4 bases, J lost 0 bases, and 5 bases stayed unmatched. Germline V CDR1 and CDR2: SEHNR, FQNEAQ (reference sequence). As DNA, the CDR3 is TGTGCCAGCAGCTCGGGGGGGTCGGCCTCTGGGGCCAACGTCCTGACTTTC. It translates to CASSSGGSASGANVLTF.

This sequence joins TRBV11-2 and TRBJ2-5; D possibly corresponds to TRBD2 (6 bases). From germline, CDR1 is SGHAT and CDR2 FQNNGV. The CDR3 is made up of 16 amino acids. V was cut by 1 base and J by 2 bases, with 14 bases left in between. The DNA for the CDR3 is TGTGCCAGCAGCTTAGGCCCCAGTGGAGGGCAAGAGACCCAGTACTTC. Protein sequence: CASSLGPSGGQETQYF.

Concerning this clonotype itself: An end of the junction differs from the germline gene, which may be a read error. The chain uses TRBV7-9 and TRBJ1-2, with a tentative D call TRBD1 (6 bases). The V gene's germline CDR1 is SEHNR and CDR2 FQNEAQ (reference sequence). The CDR3 has 14 amino acids. CDR3 sequence (DNA): TGTGCCGGCAGCTTAGCGGGGGCTGGCTATGGCTACACCTTC. Its protein product is CAGSLAGAGYGYTF.

This clonotype was observed many times. The CDR3 sequence is CAISDSSYNSPLHF. In DNA form, the CDR3 reads TGTGCCATCAGTGATTCCTCCTATAATTCACCCCTCCACTTT. The J gene is TRBJ1-6, the V gene TRBV10-3, with D uncertain. The CDR3 sequence is 14 residues long. V dropped 3 bases and J dropped 0 bases, with 3 bases sitting between them. Germline V gives CDR1 ENHRY, CDR2 SYGVKD.

This clonotype was seen only a few times. This sequence joins TRBV12-3 or TRBV12-4 and TRBJ1-5, with 9 bases fitting TRBD1. The CDR3 extends over 15 amino acids. V lost 5 bases, J lost 4 bases, and 6 bases stayed unmatched. The CDR3 here is CASSQGTGLNQPQHF. CDR3 nucleotides: TGTGCCAGCAGTCAAGGGACAGGGTTGAATCAGCCCCAGCATTTT.

This clonotype was counted once. The rearrangement uses TRBV29-1 and TRBJ2-1; D possibly corresponds to TRBD1 (6 bases). Looked up from germline, CDR1 is SQVTM and CDR2 is ANQGSEA. Trimming removed 3 bases from V and 3 bases from J, with 9 bases in between. This CDR3 comprises 13 residues. The DNA of the CDR3 is TGCAGCGTTGAGCAGGGGATCTACAATGAGCAGTTCTTC. This encodes CSVEQGIYNEQFF.

The table lists this clonotype with many counts. The chain uses TRBV29-1 and TRBJ1-1; 7 nucleotides match TRBD1. From germline, CDR1 is SQVTM and CDR2 ANQGSEA. This CDR3 contains 14 residues. Trimming at V came to 4 bases and at J to 0 bases, leaving 5 bases not matched to a gene. This CDR3 is CSVAGTVLNTEAFF. The CDR3 DNA follows: TGCAGCGTTGCAGGGACAGTTTTGAACACTGAAGCTTTCTTT.